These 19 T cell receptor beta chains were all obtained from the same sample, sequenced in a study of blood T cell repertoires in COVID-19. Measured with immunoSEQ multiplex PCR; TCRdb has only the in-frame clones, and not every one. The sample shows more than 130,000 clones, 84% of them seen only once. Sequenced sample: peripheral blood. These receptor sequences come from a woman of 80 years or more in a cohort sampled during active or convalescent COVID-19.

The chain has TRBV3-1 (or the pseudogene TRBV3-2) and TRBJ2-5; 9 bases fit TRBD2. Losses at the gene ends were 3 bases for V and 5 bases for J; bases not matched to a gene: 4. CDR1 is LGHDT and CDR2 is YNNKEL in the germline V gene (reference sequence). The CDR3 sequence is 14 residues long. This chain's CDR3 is CASSQLSGGETQYF. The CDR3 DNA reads TGTGCCAGCAGCCAGCTTAGCGGGGGCGAGACCCAGTACTTC.

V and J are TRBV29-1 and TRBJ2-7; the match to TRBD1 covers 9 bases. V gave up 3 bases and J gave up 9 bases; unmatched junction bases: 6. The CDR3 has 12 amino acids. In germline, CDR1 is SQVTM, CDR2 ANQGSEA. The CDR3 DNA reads TGCAGCGTTGATGGGACAGGGCAGGGGCAGTACTTC. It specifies CSVDGTGQGQYF.

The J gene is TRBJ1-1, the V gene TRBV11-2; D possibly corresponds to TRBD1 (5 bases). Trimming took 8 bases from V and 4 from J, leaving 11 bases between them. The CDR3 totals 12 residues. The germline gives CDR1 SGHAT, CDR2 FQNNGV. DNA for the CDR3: TGTGCCAGCTCCCGACAGCCCACTGAAGCTTTCTTT. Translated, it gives CASSRQPTEAFF.

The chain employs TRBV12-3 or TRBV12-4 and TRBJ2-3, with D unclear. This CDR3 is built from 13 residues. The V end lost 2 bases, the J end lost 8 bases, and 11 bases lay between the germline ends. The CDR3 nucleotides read TGTGCCAGCAGTTTATCTGAGACTGGTACGCAGTATTTT. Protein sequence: CASSLSETGTQYF.

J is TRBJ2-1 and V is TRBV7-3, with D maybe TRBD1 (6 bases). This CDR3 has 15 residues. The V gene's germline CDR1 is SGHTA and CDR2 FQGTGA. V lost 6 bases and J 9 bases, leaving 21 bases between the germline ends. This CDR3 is CASSRFLQGGGEQFF. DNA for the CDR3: TGTGCCAGCAGTCGATTCCTACAGGGCGGTGGTGAGCAGTTCTTC.

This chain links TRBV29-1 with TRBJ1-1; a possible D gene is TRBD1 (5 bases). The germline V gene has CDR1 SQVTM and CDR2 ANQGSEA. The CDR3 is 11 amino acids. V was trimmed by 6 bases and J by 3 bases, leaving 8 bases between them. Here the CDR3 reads CSVRQYTEAFF. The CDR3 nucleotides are TGCAGCGTGCGACAGTACACTGAAGCTTTCTTT.

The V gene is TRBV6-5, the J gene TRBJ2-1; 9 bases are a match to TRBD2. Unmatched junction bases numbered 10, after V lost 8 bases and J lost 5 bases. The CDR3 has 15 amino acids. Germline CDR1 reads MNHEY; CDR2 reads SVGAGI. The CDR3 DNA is TGTGCCAGCTCGCGGGGGGGCCAAGGGAACAATGAGCAGTTCTTC. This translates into CASSRGGQGNNEQFF.

This CDR3 reads CASSSNSERTEAFF. In DNA form, the CDR3 reads TGTGCCAGCAGTTCGAACTCGGAGCGCACTGAAGCTTTCTTT. The rearrangement links TRBV27 to TRBJ1-1; no firm D call. The CDR3 loop spans 14 amino acids. Germline-derived CDR1 and CDR2 are MNHEY and SMNVEV (reference sequence). V lost 4 bases, J lost 4 bases, and 13 bases lay in between.

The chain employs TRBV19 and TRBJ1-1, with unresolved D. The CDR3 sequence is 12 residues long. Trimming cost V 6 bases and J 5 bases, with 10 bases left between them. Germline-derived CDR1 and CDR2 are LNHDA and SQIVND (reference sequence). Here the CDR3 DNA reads TGTGCCAGTAGGGATCGGGAGACTGAAGCTTTCTTT. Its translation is CASRDRETEAFF.

CDR3 amino acids: CASSYSLRGGTSERDTQYF. The CDR3 bases are TGTGCCAGCAGTTACTCGCTACGCGGCGGGACTAGCGAGAGGGATACGCAGTATTTT. The chain uses TRBV6-2 or TRBV6-3 and TRBJ2-3; TRBD2 matches at 10 bases. V lost 0 bases to trimming and J lost 6 bases; unmatched junction nucleotides: 15. The CDR3 is 19 residues long. The germline V gene encodes CDR1 MNHEY and CDR2 SVGEGT.

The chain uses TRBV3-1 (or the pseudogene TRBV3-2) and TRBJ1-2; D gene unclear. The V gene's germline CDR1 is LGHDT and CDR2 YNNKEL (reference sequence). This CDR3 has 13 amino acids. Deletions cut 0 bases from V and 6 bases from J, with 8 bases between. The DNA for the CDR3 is TGTGCCAGCAGCCAAGACCGGAGACATGGCTACACCTTC. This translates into CASSQDRRHGYTF.

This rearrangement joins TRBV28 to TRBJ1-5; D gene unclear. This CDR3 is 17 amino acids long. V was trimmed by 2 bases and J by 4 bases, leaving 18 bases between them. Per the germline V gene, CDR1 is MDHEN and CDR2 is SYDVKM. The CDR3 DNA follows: TGTGCCAGCAGTTTAGTGTGGTTGTCAGGAAAAAATCAGCCCCAGCATTTT. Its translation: CASSLVWLSGKNQPQHF.

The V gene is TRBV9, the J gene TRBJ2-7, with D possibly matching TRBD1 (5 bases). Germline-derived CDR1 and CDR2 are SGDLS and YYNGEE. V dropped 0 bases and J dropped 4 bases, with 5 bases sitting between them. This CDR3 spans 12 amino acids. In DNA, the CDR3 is TGTGCCAGCAGCGTAGGGACATACGAGCAGTACTTC. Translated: CASSVGTYEQYF.

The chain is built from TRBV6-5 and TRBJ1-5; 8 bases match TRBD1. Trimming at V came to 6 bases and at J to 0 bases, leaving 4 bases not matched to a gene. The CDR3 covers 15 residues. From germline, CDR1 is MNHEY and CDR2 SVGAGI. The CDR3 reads CASRKTGVSNQPQHF. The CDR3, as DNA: TGTGCCAGCAGGAAGACAGGGGTTAGCAATCAGCCCCAGCATTTT.

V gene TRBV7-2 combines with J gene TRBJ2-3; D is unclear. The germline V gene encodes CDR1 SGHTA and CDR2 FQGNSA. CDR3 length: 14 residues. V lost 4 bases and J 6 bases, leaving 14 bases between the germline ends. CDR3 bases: TGTGCCAGCAGCTCGACCCCCCACGGGGATACGCAGTATTTT. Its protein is CASSSTPHGDTQYF.

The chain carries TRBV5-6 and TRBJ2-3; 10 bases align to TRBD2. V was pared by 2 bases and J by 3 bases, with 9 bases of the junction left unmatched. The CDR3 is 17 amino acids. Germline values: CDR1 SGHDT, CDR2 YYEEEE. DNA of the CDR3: TGTGCCAGCAGCTTTGCCCGACTAGCGGGCCTTACAGATACGCAGTATTTT. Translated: CASSFARLAGLTDTQYF.

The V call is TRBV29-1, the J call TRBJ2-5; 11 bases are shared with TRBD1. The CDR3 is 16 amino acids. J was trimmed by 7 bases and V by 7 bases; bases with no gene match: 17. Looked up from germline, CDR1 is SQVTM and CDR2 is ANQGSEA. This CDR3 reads CSAIPRTGGFRWTQYF. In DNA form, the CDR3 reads TGCAGCGCCATACCCCGGACAGGGGGCTTCCGGTGGACCCAGTACTTC.

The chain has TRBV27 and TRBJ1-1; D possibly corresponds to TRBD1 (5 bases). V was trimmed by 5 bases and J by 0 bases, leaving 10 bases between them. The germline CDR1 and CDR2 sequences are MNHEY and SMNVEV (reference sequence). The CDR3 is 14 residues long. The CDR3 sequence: CASSRPGLNTEAFF. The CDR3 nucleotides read TGTGCCAGCAGTCGACCAGGGTTGAACACTGAAGCTTTCTTT.

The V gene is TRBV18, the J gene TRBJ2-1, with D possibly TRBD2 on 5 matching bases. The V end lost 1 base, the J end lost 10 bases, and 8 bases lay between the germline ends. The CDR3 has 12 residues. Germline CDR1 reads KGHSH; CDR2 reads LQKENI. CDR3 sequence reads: CASSPQTGEQFF. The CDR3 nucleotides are TGTGCCAGCTCACCACAAACGGGGGAGCAGTTCTTC.